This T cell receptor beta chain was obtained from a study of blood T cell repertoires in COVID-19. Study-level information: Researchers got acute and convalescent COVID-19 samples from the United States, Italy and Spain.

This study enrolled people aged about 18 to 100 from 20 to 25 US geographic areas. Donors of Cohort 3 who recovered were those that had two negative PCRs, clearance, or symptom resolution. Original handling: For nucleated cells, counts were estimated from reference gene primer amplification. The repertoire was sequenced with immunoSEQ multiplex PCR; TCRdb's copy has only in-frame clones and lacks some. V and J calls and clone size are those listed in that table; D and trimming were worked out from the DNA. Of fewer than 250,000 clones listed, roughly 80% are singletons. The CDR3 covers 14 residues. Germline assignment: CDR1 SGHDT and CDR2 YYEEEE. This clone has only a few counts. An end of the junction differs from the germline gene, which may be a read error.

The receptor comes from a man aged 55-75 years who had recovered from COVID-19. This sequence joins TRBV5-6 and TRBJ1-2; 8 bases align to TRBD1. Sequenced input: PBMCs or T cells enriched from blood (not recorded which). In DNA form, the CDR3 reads TGTGCCAGCACCTTGTCCCAGGGGGCTGGGGGCTACACCTTC. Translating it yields CASTLSQGAGGYTF.